These 14 T cell receptor beta chains came from one sample sequenced in a study of blood T cell repertoires in COVID-19 (dated by TCRdb to between 2020 and 2021). The library was made by the immunoSEQ multiplex PCR assay. TCRdb carries this immuneACCESS record with in-frame sequences only. Its versions omit some clonotypes, under half of them owing to an unresolved V gene in the studies checked, with the rest unexplained. This sample comprises 110,000 to 150,000 clones, more than 75% of them detected only once. The ten largest clonotypes hold 5.4% of the sample. What was sequenced was peripheral blood. All receptors come from a human donor in a cohort sampled during active COVID-19.

The chain combines TRBV2 with TRBJ2-3; D is uncertain. The germline gives CDR1 SNHLY, CDR2 FYNNEI. The CDR3 has 12 amino acids. V dropped 7 bases and J dropped 6 bases, with 11 bases sitting between them. The CDR3: CASKGEEDTQYF. CDR3 nucleotides: TGTGCCAGCAAAGGTGAGGAGGATACGCAGTATTTT.

This clone has just one count. The rearrangement uses TRBV7-3 and TRBJ2-4, with D perhaps TRBD2 (6 bases). Germline CDR1 and CDR2: SGHTA and FQGTGA. This CDR3 contains 13 residues. V dropped 3 bases and J dropped 8 bases, with 11 bases sitting between them. The CDR3 loop is CASSLYGEDIQYF. Here the CDR3 DNA reads TGTGCCAGCAGCTTGTACGGGGAGGACATTCAGTACTTC.

This clone was seen only once. This chain connects TRBV3-1 (or the pseudogene TRBV3-2) to TRBJ1-4, with 9 bases lining up with TRBD1. CDR3 length: 16 residues. Trimming cost V 1 base and J 5 bases; bases outside gene matches: 5. Germline-derived CDR1 and CDR2 are LGHDT and YNNKEL (reference sequence). The CDR3 is CASSQAAGTGNEKLFF. The CDR3, as DNA: TGTGCCAGCAGCCAAGCAGCCGGGACAGGGAATGAAAAACTGTTTTTT.

The chain joins TRBV28 to TRBJ1-2; maybe TRBD1 (5 bases). Germline lookup yields CDR1 MDHEN and CDR2 SYDVKM. Trimming took 3 bases from V and 6 from J, leaving 14 bases between them. The length of the CDR3 is 14 residues. The CDR3 spells CASSLEGRPDGYTF. The CDR3 coding sequence is TGTGCCAGCAGTTTGGAGGGGAGGCCGGATGGCTACACCTTC.

This clone was seen once. The chain is built from TRBV7-9 and TRBJ2-3; D uncertain. Germline V gene sequence: CDR1 SEHNR, CDR2 FQNEAQ (reference sequence). V lost 1 base and J 0 bases, leaving 5 bases between the germline ends. This CDR3 is built from 14 residues. CDR3 bases: TGTGCCAGCAGCTTAGGCCGGAGCACAGATACGCAGTATTTT. Its protein is CASSLGRSTDTQYF.

The J gene is TRBJ2-2, the V gene TRBV7-8, with 7 bases aligning to TRBD2. The CDR3 consists of 18 residues. CDR1 and CDR2 from the germline V gene are SGHVS and FQNEAQ. V gave up 1 base and J gave up 5 bases; unmatched junction bases: 13. CDR3 sequence reads: CASSLEPVWTSITGELFF. The CDR3 DNA reads TGTGCCAGCAGCTTAGAACCTGTCTGGACTAGTATAACCGGGGAGCTGTTTTTT.

V usage is TRBV5-6 and J usage is TRBJ2-5; 7 bases fit TRBD2. The CDR3 loop spans 15 amino acids. Germline V gene lookup returns CDR1 SGHDT and CDR2 YYEEEE. V was clipped by 3 bases and J by 5 bases; unmatched bases: 10. The CDR3 DNA sequence: TGTGCCAGCAGCTCGATCCTGAGCGGGAAGGAGACCCAGTACTTC. It yields the protein CASSSILSGKETQYF. The full variable domain, completed using reference TRBV5-6 and TRBJ2-5, is DAGVTQSPTHLIKTRGQQVTLRCSPKSGHDTVSWYQQALGQGPQFIFQYYEEEERQRGNFPDRFSGHQFPNYSSELNVNALLLGDSALYLCASSSILSGKETQYFGPGTRLLVL.

The chain combines TRBV9 with TRBJ2-7; 8 positions agree with TRBD1. CDR3 length equals 15 residues. Germline lookup yields CDR1 SGDLS and CDR2 YYNGEE. V was clipped by 3 bases and J by 6 bases; unmatched bases: 11. The CDR3 DNA is TGTGCCAGCAGCGGATCGGACAGGGCCCCCGGCGAGCAGTACTTC. It is translated as CASSGSDRAPGEQYF.

This clone was recorded a few times. This sequence joins TRBV25-1 and TRBJ2-3; 11 bases align to TRBD2. Losses at the gene ends were 10 bases for V and 2 bases for J; bases not matched to a gene: 2. The V gene's germline CDR1 is MGHDK and CDR2 SYGVNS. CDR3 length: 13 residues. The CDR3 sequence is CAKTSGTTDTQYF. CDR3 coding DNA: TGTGCCAAGACTAGCGGGACCACAGATACGCAGTATTTT.

CDR3 nucleotides: TGTGCCAGCAGTCCCCGACAGGGCGTATACAATGAGCAGTTCTTC. It is translated as CASSPRQGVYNEQFF. The chain combines TRBV27 with TRBJ2-1, with 7 bases matching TRBD1. Germline V gives CDR1 MNHEY, CDR2 SMNVEV (reference sequence). This CDR3 comprises 15 residues. V lost 5 bases and J lost 4; bases outside the gene matches: 8.

The chain recombines TRBV6-5 with TRBJ1-4; no clear D. The CDR3 loop spans 15 amino acids. The V gene lost 6 bases and the J gene lost 2 bases, with 13 bases spanning the gap. Per germline, CDR1 MNHEY and CDR2 SVGAGI. The CDR3 DNA sequence: TGTGCCAGCAGGCCGTTGGGCCGGACTAATGAAAAACTGTTTTTT. Its protein is CASRPLGRTNEKLFF.

The chain is built from TRBV14 and TRBJ2-6; D perhaps matches TRBD1 (6 bases). CDR1 and CDR2 from the germline V gene are SGHDN and FVKESK. The CDR3 covers 17 residues. Trimming took 4 bases from V and 0 from J, leaving 13 bases between them. CDR3 DNA sequence: TGTGCCAGCAGCCGACAGGCGTTCCTCTCTGGGGCCAACGTCCTGACTTTC. It translates to CASSRQAFLSGANVLTF.

V gene TRBV5-1 combines with J gene TRBJ1-2; 8 bases are shared with TRBD1. Germline-derived CDR1 and CDR2 are SGHRS and YFSETQ. The CDR3 is 15 residues long. Trimming cost V 4 bases and J 4 bases; bases outside gene matches: 9. The DNA for the CDR3 is TGCGCCAGCAGCCTCAGTTTCGGGACAGGCTATGGCTACACCTTC. It yields the protein CASSLSFGTGYGYTF. The variable domain in full, completed from reference TRBV5-1 and TRBJ1-2, reads KAGVTQTPRYLIKTRGQQVTLSCSPISGHRSVSWYQQTPGQGLQFLFEYFSETQRNKGNFPGRFSGRQFSNSRSEMNVSTLELGDSALYLCASSLSFGTGYGYTFGSGTRLTVV.

This chain joins TRBV15 and TRBJ2-7; D is ambiguous. The CDR3 covers 12 residues. V was trimmed by 0 bases and J by 4 bases, leaving 4 bases between them. Germline CDR1 is LNHNV and CDR2 is YYDKDF (reference sequence). CDR3 protein: CATSRDSYEQYF. The CDR3 DNA sequence: TGTGCCACCAGCAGAGATTCATACGAGCAGTACTTC.